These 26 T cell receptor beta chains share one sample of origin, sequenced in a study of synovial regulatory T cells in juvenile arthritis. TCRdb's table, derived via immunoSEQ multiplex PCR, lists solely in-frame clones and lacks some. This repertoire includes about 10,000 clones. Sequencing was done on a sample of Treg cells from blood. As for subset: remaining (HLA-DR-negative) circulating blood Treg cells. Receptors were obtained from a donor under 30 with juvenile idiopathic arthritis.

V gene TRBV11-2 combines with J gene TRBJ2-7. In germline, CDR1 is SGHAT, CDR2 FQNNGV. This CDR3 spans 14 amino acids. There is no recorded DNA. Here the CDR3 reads CASSHTIDGYEQYF.

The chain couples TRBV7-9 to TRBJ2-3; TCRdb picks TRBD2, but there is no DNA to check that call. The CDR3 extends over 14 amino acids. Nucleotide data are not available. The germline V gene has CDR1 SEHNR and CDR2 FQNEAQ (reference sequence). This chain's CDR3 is CASSRIRGTDTQYF.

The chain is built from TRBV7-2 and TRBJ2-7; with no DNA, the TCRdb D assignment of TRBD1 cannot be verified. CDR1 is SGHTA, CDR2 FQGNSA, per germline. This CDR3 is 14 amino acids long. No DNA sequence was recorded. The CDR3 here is CASSPQASSYEQYF.

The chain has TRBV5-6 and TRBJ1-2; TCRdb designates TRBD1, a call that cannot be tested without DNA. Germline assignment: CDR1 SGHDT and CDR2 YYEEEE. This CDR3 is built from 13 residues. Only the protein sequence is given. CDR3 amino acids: CASSRPGNYGYTF.

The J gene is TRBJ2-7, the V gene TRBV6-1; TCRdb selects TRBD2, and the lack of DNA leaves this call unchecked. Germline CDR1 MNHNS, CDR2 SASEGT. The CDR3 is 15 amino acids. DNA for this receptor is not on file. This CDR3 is CASSEARYHSYEQYF.

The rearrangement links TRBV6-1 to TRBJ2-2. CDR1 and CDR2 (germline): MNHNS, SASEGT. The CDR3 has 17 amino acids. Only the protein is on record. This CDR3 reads CASSESPLIGSTGELFF.

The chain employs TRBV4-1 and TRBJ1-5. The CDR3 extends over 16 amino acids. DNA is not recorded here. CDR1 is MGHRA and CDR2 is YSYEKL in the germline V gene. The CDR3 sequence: CASSQDSGISNQPQHF.

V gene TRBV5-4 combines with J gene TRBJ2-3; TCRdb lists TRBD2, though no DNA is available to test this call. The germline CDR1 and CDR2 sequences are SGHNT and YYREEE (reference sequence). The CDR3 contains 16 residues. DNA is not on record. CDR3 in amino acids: CASSLGTSGGTDTQYF.

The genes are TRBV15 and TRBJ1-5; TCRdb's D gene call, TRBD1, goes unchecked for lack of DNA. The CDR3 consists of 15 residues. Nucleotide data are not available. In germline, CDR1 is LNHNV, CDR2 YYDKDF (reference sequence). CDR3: CATSRGTGVNQPQHF. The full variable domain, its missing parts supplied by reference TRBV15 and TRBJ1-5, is DAMVIQNPRYQVTQFGKPVTLSCSQTLNHNVMYWYQQKSSQAPKLLFHYYDKDFNNEADTPDNFQSRRPNTSFCFLDIRSPGLGDTAMYLCATSRGTGVNQPQHFGDGTRLSIL.

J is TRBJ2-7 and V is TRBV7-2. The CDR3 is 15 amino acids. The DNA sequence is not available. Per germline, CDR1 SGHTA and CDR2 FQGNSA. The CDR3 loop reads CASSFDPRRTYEQYF. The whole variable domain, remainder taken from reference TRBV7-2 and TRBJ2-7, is GAGVSQSPSNKVTEKGKDVELRCDPISGHTALYWYRQSLGQGLEFLIYFQGNSAPDKSGLPSDRFSAERTGGSVSTLTIQRTQQEDSAVYLCASSFDPRRTYEQYFGPGTRLTVT.

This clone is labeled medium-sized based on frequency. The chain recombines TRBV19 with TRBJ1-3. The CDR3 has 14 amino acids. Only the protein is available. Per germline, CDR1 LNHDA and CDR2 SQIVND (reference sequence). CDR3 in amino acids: CASTPGTSGNTIYF.

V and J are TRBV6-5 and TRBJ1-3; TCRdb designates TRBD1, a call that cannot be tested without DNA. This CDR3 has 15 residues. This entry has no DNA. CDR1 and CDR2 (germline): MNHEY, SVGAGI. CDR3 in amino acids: CASSYSGVLGNTIYF.

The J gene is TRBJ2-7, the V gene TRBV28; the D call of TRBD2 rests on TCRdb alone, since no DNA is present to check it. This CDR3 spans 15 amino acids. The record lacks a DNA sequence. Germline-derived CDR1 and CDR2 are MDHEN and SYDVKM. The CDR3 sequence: CASSPATSVSYEQYF.

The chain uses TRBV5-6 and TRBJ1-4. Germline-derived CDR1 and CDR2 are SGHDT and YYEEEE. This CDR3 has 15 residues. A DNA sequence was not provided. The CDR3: CASSSLGGGGEKLFF.

The CDR3 sequence: CASSLVGNPNYGYTF. The V gene is TRBV7-9, the J gene TRBJ1-2. The CDR3 loop spans 15 amino acids. Only the protein sequence is given. Germline lookup yields CDR1 SEHNR and CDR2 FQNEAQ (reference sequence).

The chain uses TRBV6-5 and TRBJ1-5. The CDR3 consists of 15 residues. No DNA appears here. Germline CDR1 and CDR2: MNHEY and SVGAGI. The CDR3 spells CASSYSVGVNQPQHF.

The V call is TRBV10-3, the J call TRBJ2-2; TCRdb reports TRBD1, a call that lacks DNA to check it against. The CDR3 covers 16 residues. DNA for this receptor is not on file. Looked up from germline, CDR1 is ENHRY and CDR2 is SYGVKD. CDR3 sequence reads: CAIRDRDRGYAGELFF.

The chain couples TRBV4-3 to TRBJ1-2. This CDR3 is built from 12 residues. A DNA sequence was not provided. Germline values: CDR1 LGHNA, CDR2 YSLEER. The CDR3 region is CASSQDRRGYTF.

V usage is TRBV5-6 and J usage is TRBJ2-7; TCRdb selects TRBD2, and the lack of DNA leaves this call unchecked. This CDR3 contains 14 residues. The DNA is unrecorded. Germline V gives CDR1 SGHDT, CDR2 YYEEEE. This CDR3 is CASSLAGGDWEQYF.

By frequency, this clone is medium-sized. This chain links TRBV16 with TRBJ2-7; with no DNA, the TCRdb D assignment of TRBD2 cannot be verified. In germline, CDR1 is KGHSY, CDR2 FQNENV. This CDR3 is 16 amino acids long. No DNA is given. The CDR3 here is CASSQWKAGRPGEQYF.

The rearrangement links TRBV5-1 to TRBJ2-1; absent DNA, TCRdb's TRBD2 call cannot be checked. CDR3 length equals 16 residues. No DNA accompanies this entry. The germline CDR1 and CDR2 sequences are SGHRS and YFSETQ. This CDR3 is CASSSSGTASYNEQFF.

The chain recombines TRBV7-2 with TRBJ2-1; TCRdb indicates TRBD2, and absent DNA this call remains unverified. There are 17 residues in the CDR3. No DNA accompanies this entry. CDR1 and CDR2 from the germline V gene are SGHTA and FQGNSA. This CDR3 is CASSLWGSGGLYNEQFF.

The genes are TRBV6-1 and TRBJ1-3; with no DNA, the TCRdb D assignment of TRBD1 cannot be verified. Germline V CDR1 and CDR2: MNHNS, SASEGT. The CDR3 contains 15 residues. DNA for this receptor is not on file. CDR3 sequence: CASSEEGALGNTIYF.

CDR3 residues: CASQPVSHTEAFF. The chain recombines TRBV30 with TRBJ1-1; the TCRdb call, TRBD1, lacks DNA for checking. The CDR3 covers 13 residues. This entry has no DNA. Germline V lookup: CDR1 GTSNPN, CDR2 SVGIG (reference sequence).

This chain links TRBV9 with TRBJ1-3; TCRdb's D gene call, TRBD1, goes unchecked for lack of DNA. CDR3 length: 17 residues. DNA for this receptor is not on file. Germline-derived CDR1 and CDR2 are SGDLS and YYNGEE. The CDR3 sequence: CASSATGGGFTGNTIYF.

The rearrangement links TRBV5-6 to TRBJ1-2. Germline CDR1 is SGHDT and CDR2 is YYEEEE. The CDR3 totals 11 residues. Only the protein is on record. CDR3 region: CASSLGYGYTF.